The clone carrying this T cell receptor beta chain was recorded a few times. What it binds is not known. A much larger clone differs from this one at a single base, so this may be a read error. For CDR3 and TCR beta VDJ profiling, genomic DNA was the template used. A single record per CDR3 protein comes from TCRdb applying MiXCR to the reads. The sample has roughly 240,000 distinct CDR3 sequences, around half seen once. This sample is part of a study of CD8+CD57+ T cells in acquired aplastic anemia. CDR1 LGHNA and CDR2 YNFKEQ come from the germline V gene. Between the trimmed V and J ends, which lost 4 bases and 8 bases, there was a span of 17 bases. The CDR3 contains 14 residues. Whoever was chosen for sequencing had shown CD8+CD57+ cell expansion by flow cytometry. Study-level points and caveats: Patients and healthy controls showed no significant CD8+ Simpson's diversity difference.

The sequenced material came from sorted CD4+, CD8+, or CD8+CD57+ T cells (not recorded which) from PBMCs. This receptor was identified in a human donor with aplastic anemia. The chain is built from TRBV4-2 and TRBJ1-2; D perhaps matches TRBD1 (5 bases). This CDR3 reads CASSLQGLGRGYTF. The CDR3 DNA reads as TGTGCCAGCAGCCTGCAGGGCCTGGGGAGAGGCTACACCTTC.